What follows are 12 T cell receptor beta chains derived from one specimen sequenced in a study of Ad26.COV2.S vaccination and SARS-CoV-2 variants. Sequencing used immunoSEQ multiplex PCR; TCRdb keeps in-frame clones, though not all of them. The repertoire includes roughly 510,000 clones, around 88% of them detected once, and about 13% sits in the top ten. As to treatment: 15 to 20 received Ad26.COV2.S at low or high dose, single or two shots; about 5 received placebo; per-sample allocation not given. Following the first vaccine or placebo injection, samples were taken on day 63. Material: peripheral blood, obtained in a trial of Ad26.COV2.S vaccine versus placebo. All receptors come from a person between 18 and 65 years old who received the Ad26.COV2.S COVID-19 vaccine or a placebo.

The chain couples TRBV29-1 to TRBJ2-4, with a tentative D call TRBD2 (5 bases). The germline V gene encodes CDR1 SQVTM and CDR2 ANQGSEA. V lost 1 base and J lost 0, with 19 bases in between. The CDR3 loop spans 18 amino acids. The DNA of the CDR3 is TGCAGCGTTGAAGCGGCCGCGGGTCGTCTCCAAGCCAAAAACATTCAGTACTTC. Encoded protein: CSVEAAAGRLQAKNIQYF.

The chain combines TRBV7-2 with TRBJ1-3; 11 nucleotides align to TRBD1. The germline V gene has CDR1 SGHTA and CDR2 FQGNSA. The length of the CDR3 is 17 residues. The junction had 4 bases not matched to a gene; V was cut back by 1 base and J by 2 bases. The CDR3 is CASSLDPGQGAGNTIYF. The CDR3 DNA follows: TGTGCCAGCAGCTTAGACCCGGGACAGGGGGCTGGAAACACCATATATTTT.

A remark on this clone: The same CDR3 is also encoded by other DNA sequences in this sample. The CDR3 reads CASREGGRYEQYF. The CDR3 DNA reads TGTGCCAGCAGGGAGGGAGGAAGGTACGAGCAGTACTTC. The V gene is TRBV6-5, the J gene TRBJ2-7; D may be TRBD2 (6 bases). Germline V lookup: CDR1 MNHEY, CDR2 SVGAGI. CDR3 length equals 13 residues. Trimming left V 6 bases short and J 4 bases short, with 13 bases between.

The chain is built from TRBV7-9 and TRBJ1-2; 10 bases agree with TRBD1. The CDR3 runs to 16 residues. Germline V lookup: CDR1 SEHNR, CDR2 FQNEAQ (reference sequence). V shed 5 bases and J 8 bases; nucleotides not matched to a gene: 14. Here the CDR3 reads CASSPGRAGTGDGYTF. CDR3 nucleotide sequence: TGTGCCAGCAGCCCCGGGCGAGCCGGGACAGGGGACGGCTACACCTTC.

The genes are TRBV19 and TRBJ1-2; 8 bases match TRBD1. J lost 11 bases, V lost 5 bases, and 4 bases had no gene match. This CDR3 comprises 11 residues. The V gene's germline CDR1 is LNHDA and CDR2 SQIVND (reference sequence). The CDR3 spells CASSHWTGYTF. CDR3 DNA: TGTGCCAGTAGTCACTGGACAGGGTACACCTTC.

This clone was counted a few times. J is TRBJ1-2 and V is TRBV29-1, with TRBD1 as a possible D gene (6 bases). This CDR3 is built from 12 residues. CDR1 is SQVTM, CDR2 ANQGSEA, per germline. Trimming took 4 bases from V and 5 from J, leaving 11 bases between them. CDR3 residues: CSVVGGLYGYTF. CDR3 coding DNA: TGCAGCGTTGTCGGGGGCTTATATGGCTACACCTTC.

This clone appeared many times. The genes are TRBV27 and TRBJ1-1, with TRBD1 as a possible D gene (5 bases). In germline, CDR1 is MNHEY, CDR2 SMNVEV (reference sequence). Trimming took off 6 bases at V and 6 bases at J, with 11 bases between the two ends. This CDR3 has 12 amino acids. The CDR3 DNA reads TGTGCCAGCAGGAGCCTAGGGGCTGAAGCTTTCTTT. It encodes CASRSLGAEAFF.

This clone was observed once. The same CDR3 also results from other DNA sequences found in this sample. The V and J genes are TRBV5-4 and TRBJ2-3; D is possibly TRBD1 (6 bases). V was cut by 2 bases and J by 5 bases, with 6 bases left in between. CDR3 length: 12 residues. From germline, CDR1 is SGHNT and CDR2 YYREEE (reference sequence). In nucleotides, the CDR3 is TGTGCCAGCAGCTTAGGGGGAGATACGCAGTATTTT. Its translation: CASSLGGDTQYF.

This clone turned up a few times. The genes are TRBV3-1 (or the pseudogene TRBV3-2) and TRBJ1-2; 10 bases line up with TRBD1. Germline CDR1 is LGHDT and CDR2 is YNNKEL (reference sequence). This CDR3 has 15 amino acids. V dropped 1 base and J dropped 8; count of bases not matched to a gene: 7. The chain's CDR3 is CASSQGGQGTYGYTF. CDR3 bases: TGTGCCAGCAGCCAAGGGGGACAGGGGACGTACGGCTACACCTTC.

This clone occurred once. CDR3 DNA sequence: TGTGCCAGTAGTACCCCTCGTGGGAGGGCAGATACGCAGTATTTT. Amino acid sequence: CASSTPRGRADTQYF. The chain carries TRBV19 and TRBJ2-3; 7 bases agree with TRBD2. Germline CDR1 reads LNHDA; CDR2 reads SQIVND (reference sequence). The V and J ends lost 4 bases and 4 bases, in that order; junction bases with no gene match: 8. This CDR3 contains 15 residues.

The chain employs TRBV2 and TRBJ2-1; D is unresolved. CDR3 length: 14 residues. Trimming removed 6 bases from V and 0 bases from J, with 9 bases in between. In germline, CDR1 is SNHLY, CDR2 FYNNEI. Written as DNA, the CDR3 is TGTGCCAGCAGAAAGGACGGCTCCTACAATGAGCAGTTCTTC. Protein sequence: CASRKDGSYNEQFF. Together with reference TRBV2 and TRBJ2-1, the CDR3 gives the full variable domain: EPEVTQTPSHQVTQMGQEVILRCVPISNHLYFYWYRQILGQKVEFLVSFYNNEISEKSEIFDDQFSVERPDGSNFTLKIRSTKLEDSAMYFCASRKDGSYNEQFFGPGTRLTVL.

This clone was observed a single time. The chain uses TRBV19 and TRBJ1-5, with a tentative D call TRBD1 (5 bases). The CDR3 contains 13 residues. V was cut by 7 bases and J by 5 bases, with 12 bases left in between. Germline-derived CDR1 and CDR2 are LNHDA and SQIVND (reference sequence). CDR3 region: CASTGADHQPQHF. The CDR3 DNA reads TGTGCCAGTACCGGGGCAGACCATCAGCCCCAGCATTTT.